The subject of this entry is one T cell receptor beta chain. Its antigen is not yet known. The sample holds no much larger clone one base away, and base qualities are not on file. As encoded in the germline V gene (reference sequence), CDR1 is SGHNT while CDR2 is YYREEE. Taken from cysteine to phenylalanine, the CDR3 has 18 residues. CDR3 DNA only is kept here, 54 bases in frame from base 1. The junction shows trimming of 4 bases on V and 3 bases on J, and the gene matches do not reach 11 bases of it. The sample belongs to a study of blood T cell repertoires in COVID-19 (dated by TCRdb to the early 2020s). Notes on the research overall: Samples covering the acute and convalescent phases of COVID-19 were provided by collaborators in the United States, Italy and Spain. The prospective study material was composed of cDNA or gDNA derived from T cells, B-cell-depleted T cells, or PBMCs. Subjects who had been exposed to COVID-19, were actively infected with it, or had recovered from it provided the deeply sampled blood TCRbeta repertoires that made up the dataset. A freely available public database, intended as a resource for researchers studying the immune response to SARS-CoV-2, is where the repertoires were released. The samples were drawn from two sources: the first 160 participants of the ongoing ImmuneRACE study, and fewer than 1,500 subjects contributed by 6 global collaborators. The sample metadata nearly always contained a de-identified subject ID, COVID-19 status, age in years and sex. HLA class I and class II types, where available, came from metadata supplied by the sample provider rather than from assay-based typing.

Overall results and qualifications from the work: The amount of clinical and demographic metadata varied by source and participant and was provided uncurated.

TCRbeta CDR3 regions were amplified from genomic DNA using the immunoSEQ Assay, a bias-controlled multiplex PCR. Per the authors' processing: Nucleated cell counts per sample were estimated from amplification of reference gene primers within the assay. To quantify the absolute abundance of each unique TCRbeta CDR3 rearrangement, sequence reads were collapsed and filtered. Productive Simpson clonality was computed per sample as the square root of Simpson's diversity index over productive rearrangements. TCRdb retrieved this table from immuneACCESS and kept in-frame rearrangements only. Not all clones are present; in checked studies, unresolved V genes account for under half, and no reason is known for the remainder. D and trimming were read from the DNA, whereas the V and J calls and clone size are those reported in that table. The sample table holds tens of thousands of clones, of which almost 85% were seen once. The ten most abundant clones make up roughly 8.7% of the sample.

The collaborating institutions used their own protocols to collect whole blood in K2EDTA tubes. For TCRbeta analysis, collaborator samples were shipped as frozen whole blood, as isolated PBMCs, or as DNA extracted from either sample type. The sequenced sample consisted of peripheral blood. The rearranged chain carries TRBV5-4 and TRBJ1-4; TRBD1 matches 11 bases in the middle. This TCR was sampled from an elderly man with active COVID-19. DNA sequence: TGTGCCAGCAGCCAGGGGTCCGGACAGGGGGCTGCTAATGAAAAACTGTTTTTT. The resulting protein is CASSQGSGQGAANEKLFF.